This T cell receptor (beta chain) was documented in a study of blood T cell repertoires in COVID-19. Study-wide background: Sites in the United States, Italy and Spain provided acute and convalescent COVID-19 samples.

V was cut by 3 bases and J by 0 bases, with 15 bases left in between. The CDR3 has 17 residues. Germline CDR1 and CDR2: MDHEN and SYDVKM. In the original workflow: The authors estimated nucleated cell counts from reference gene primer amplification. TCRdb keeps only in-frame clones here, not all; method: immunoSEQ multiplex PCR. V, J and clone size are taken as reported in that table, and D and trimming were inferred from the DNA itself. The sample contains over 45,000 clones, around four fifths of which appear only once. The rearrangement links TRBV28 to TRBJ1-5; the D gene is possibly TRBD1 (5 bases). The TCR was taken from an older man with acute or convalescent COVID-19. The source material was peripheral blood. CDR3 nucleotide sequence: TGTGCCAGCAGTTTTCCAGGGATTATGGCTAGCAATCAGCCCCAGCATTTT. It encodes CASSFPGIMASNQPQHF.